These T cell receptor beta chains were read from a single sample in a study of STAT3 mutations in large granular lymphocyte leukemia. The method was immunoSEQ multiplex PCR; TCRdb's version includes in-frame clones alone and lacks a portion of them. Altogether some 15,000 clones are present, nearly 95% being singletons, with the ten largest covering 7.5% to 9.5%. Sequences were obtained from peripheral blood mononuclear cells. The receptors stem from a woman aged 45 to 65 with T-cell large granular lymphocyte leukemia. Some clones in this sample may be carry-over from other donors' samples. The CDR3 runs from the conserved cysteine through the conserved F or W. D genes are given only for firm matches. Size is stated for part of the rows, as once, few or many counts, or as a class when the clone is expanded.

v_call,j_call,d_call,clone_size,cdr3_nt,cdr3_aa
TRBV5-1,TRBJ2-7,TRBD1,-,TGCGCCAGCAGCTTGGGGACAGGGGGCTTACACGAGCAGTACTTC,CASSLGTGGLHEQYF
TRBV27,TRBJ2-1,TRBD1,-,TGTGCCAGCAGTTTATCGCGTCAGGGGGCCTACAATGAGCAGTTCTTC,CASSLSRQGAYNEQFF
TRBV28,TRBJ2-7,-,-,TGTGCCACTTGTCAGGGGGGCTACGAGCAGTACTTC,CATCQGGYEQYF
TRBV30,TRBJ2-7,TRBD1,once,TGTGCCTGGAGACCTCGGGACAGGGACGGCTACGAGCAGTACTTC,CAWRPRDRDGYEQYF
TRBV7-2,TRBJ2-5,TRBD2,-,TGTGCCAGCAGCCGGGCGAGTAGCGGGAAGCAAGAGACCCAGTACTTC,CASSRASSGKQETQYF
TRBV6-6,TRBJ2-7,TRBD2,-,TGTGCCAGCAGCAGAACTAGCGGGAGTTACGAGCAGTACTTC,CASSRTSGSYEQYF
TRBV6-6,TRBJ2-7,TRBD2,-,TGTGCCAGCAGTATTCGGCGTTTAGCGGGAGTCTACGAGCAGTACTTC,CASSIRRLAGVYEQYF
TRBV19,TRBJ2-7,TRBD2,-,TGTGCCAGTAGCCGGGGGGGCGGCGAGCAGTACTTC,CASSRGGGEQYF
TRBV6-5,TRBJ1-5,-,-,TGTGCCAGCAACCAGTTAGAGGGTTTTCCCCAGCATTTT,CASNQLEGFPQHF
TRBV6-5,TRBJ2-5,TRBD1,-,TGTGCCAGCAGTGGGACAGGGGGCTGGAGAGAGACCCAGTACTTC,CASSGTGGWRETQYF
TRBV6-6,TRBJ1-5,-,-,TGTGCCAGCAGTTACTCGGGACTCAACAATCAGCCCCAGCATTTT,CASSYSGLNNQPQHF
TRBV28,TRBJ2-5,-,-,TGTGCCAGCAGTTTATCTCATGGTCAAGAGACCCAGTACTTC,CASSLSHGQETQYF
TRBV29-1,TRBJ2-3,TRBD1,-,TGCAGCGTTGATCAGGGGGCGAAAACAGATACGCAGTATTTT,CSVDQGAKTDTQYF
TRBV18,TRBJ1-5,-,-,TGTGCCAGCTCACCCGGTAAATACAATCAGCCCCAGCATTTT,CASSPGKYNQPQHF
TRBV5-1,TRBJ2-2,TRBD1,-,TGCGCCAGCGGCGTAGGGGGCGCCGGACCCACTGGGGAGCTGTTTTTT,CASGVGGAGPTGELFF
TRBV10-2,TRBJ2-7,TRBD2,-,TGCGCCAGCAGTAGGACTAGCGGGAGTGGCGAGCAGTACTTC,CASSRTSGSGEQYF
TRBV4-3,TRBJ1-2,-,-,TGCGCCAGCAGCCAAGAGTCCCTCGTGGCAGGCGGCTACACCTTC,CASSQESLVAGGYTF
TRBV21-1,TRBJ2-7,-,few,TGTGCCAGCATCCATACTTTAGACAGGACTAGCCGGAGGGAGCAGTACTTC,CASIHTLDRTSRREQYF
TRBV30,TRBJ1-4,TRBD1,-,TGTGCCTGGGAAAAAACCGGGACAGGGGCTGAAAAACTGTTTTTT,CAWEKTGTGAEKLFF
TRBV5-1,TRBJ1-4,-,-,TGCGCCAGCAGCTTACCAAATAATGAAAAACTGTTTTTT,CASSLPNNEKLFF
TRBV29-1,TRBJ1-5,TRBD1,-,TGCAGCGTTGGGACAGGAAAGAGGTTTTGTGTTCAGCCCCAGCATTTT,CSVGTGKRFCVQPQHF
TRBV6-4,TRBJ1-2,-,-,TGTGCCAGCAGGCCAACAGGGTTCGACTATGGCTACACCTTC,CASRPTGFDYGYTF
TRBV7-9,TRBJ2-7,-,-,TGTGCCAGCAGAGAGGAGCTCTACGAGCAGTACTTC,CASREELYEQYF
TRBV18,TRBJ1-3,-,-,TGTGCCAGCTCACCTTCTCCGGGCCAGGGAAACACCATATATTTT,CASSPSPGQGNTIYF
TRBV5-1,TRBJ2-5,TRBD2,-,TGCGCCAGCAGCTTGGTTCCTAGCGGCCAAGAGACCCAGTACTTC,CASSLVPSGQETQYF
TRBV28,TRBJ2-3,-,-,TGTGCCAGCAGTACAGGGTTTACGCAGTATTTT,CASSTGFTQYF
TRBV11-3,TRBJ2-7,TRBD1,-,TGTGCCAGCAGTTCCGGGACAGGGAGGAACGAGCAGTACTTC,CASSSGTGRNEQYF
TRBV11-2,TRBJ1-1,-,-,TGTGCCAGCCGCGGACAGACGAACACTGAAGCTTTCTTT,CASRGQTNTEAFF
TRBV30,TRBJ2-3,TRBD2,-,TGTGCCTGGAGTATGGGGACTAGCGGGAGGGCAAGCACAGATACGCAGTATTTT,CAWSMGTSGRASTDTQYF
TRBV19,TRBJ2-3,TRBD1,-,TGTGCCAGTGGGAACCGAGACAGGGGGCTTGGAGATACGCAGTATTTT,CASGNRDRGLGDTQYF
TRBV7-9,TRBJ1-2,-,once,TGTGCCAGCAGCTTAGAAGCTAACTATGGCTACACCTTC,CASSLEANYGYTF
TRBV30,TRBJ1-5,-,-,TGTGCCTGGGGGCAGGAAGGCAATCAGCCCCAGCATTTT,CAWGQEGNQPQHF
TRBV29-1,TRBJ1-2,-,-,TGCAGCGTTGTCAGGGTACAAGGCTACACCTTC,CSVVRVQGYTF
TRBV19,TRBJ1-2,-,-,TGTGCCAGTAAGTCCCGGACAGCTACCAGAGAGTATGGCTACACCTTC,CASKSRTATREYGYTF
TRBV5-6,TRBJ2-3,-,-,TGTGCCAGCAGCTATCCTACAGGAACTACCACAGATACGCAGTATTTT,CASSYPTGTTTDTQYF
TRBV9,TRBJ2-5,TRBD2,-,TGTGCCAGCTCCAGAAGCGGGAGGGGCGTGGAGACCCAGTACTTC,CASSRSGRGVETQYF
TRBV18,TRBJ1-2,-,-,TGTGCCAGCTCACAGGGAGGCTATGGCTACACCTTC,CASSQGGYGYTF
TRBV4-2,TRBJ2-5,-,once,TGTGCCAGCAGCCAAACGACACAGGGTGAGGAGACCCAGTACTTC,CASSQTTQGEETQYF
TRBV10-3,TRBJ2-7,TRBD1,-,TGTGCCATCAGTGCGTATGGACAGGGGACCTACGAGCAGTACTTC,CAISAYGQGTYEQYF
TRBV29-1,TRBJ1-1,-,-,TGCAGCGGGGGGGAGGCGAACACTGAAGCTTTCTTT,CSGGEANTEAFF
TRBV5-6,TRBJ2-5,TRBD2,-,TGTGCCAGCAGCCTCCGGACTAGCGGACTCAGGGTAGAGACCCAGTACTTC,CASSLRTSGLRVETQYF